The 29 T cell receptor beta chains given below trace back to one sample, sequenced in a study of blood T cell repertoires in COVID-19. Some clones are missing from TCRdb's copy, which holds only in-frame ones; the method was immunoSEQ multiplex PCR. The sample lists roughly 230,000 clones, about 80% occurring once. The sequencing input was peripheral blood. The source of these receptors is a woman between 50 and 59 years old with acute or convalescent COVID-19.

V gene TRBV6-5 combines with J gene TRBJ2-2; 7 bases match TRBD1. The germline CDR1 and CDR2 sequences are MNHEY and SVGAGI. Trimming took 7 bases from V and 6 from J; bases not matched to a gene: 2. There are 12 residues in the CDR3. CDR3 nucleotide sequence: TGTGCCAGCACACAGGGGTCCGGGGAGCTGTTTTTT. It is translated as CASTQGSGELFF.

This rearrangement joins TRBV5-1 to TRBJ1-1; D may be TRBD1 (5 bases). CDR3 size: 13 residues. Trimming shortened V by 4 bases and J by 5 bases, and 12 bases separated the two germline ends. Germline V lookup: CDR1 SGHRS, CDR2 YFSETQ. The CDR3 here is CASSQQGWTEAFF. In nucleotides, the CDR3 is TGCGCCAGCAGCCAGCAGGGTTGGACTGAAGCTTTCTTT.

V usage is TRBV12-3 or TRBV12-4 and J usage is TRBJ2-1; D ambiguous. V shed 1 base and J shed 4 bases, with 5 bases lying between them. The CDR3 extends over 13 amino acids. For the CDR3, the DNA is TGTGCCAGCAGTTTAGGTCAATACAATGAGCAGTTCTTC. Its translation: CASSLGQYNEQFF.

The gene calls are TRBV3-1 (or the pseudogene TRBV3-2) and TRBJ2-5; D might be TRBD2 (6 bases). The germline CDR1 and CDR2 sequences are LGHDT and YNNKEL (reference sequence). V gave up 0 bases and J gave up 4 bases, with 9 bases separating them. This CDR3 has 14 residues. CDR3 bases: TGTGCCAGCAGCCAAGACGTGGGGGGAGAGACCCAGTACTTC. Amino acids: CASSQDVGGETQYF.

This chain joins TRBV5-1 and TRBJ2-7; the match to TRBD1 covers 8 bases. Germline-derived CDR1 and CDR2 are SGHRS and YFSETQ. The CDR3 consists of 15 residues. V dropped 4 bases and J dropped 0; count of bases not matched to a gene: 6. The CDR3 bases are TGCGCCAGCAGCCCACGGACAGGGAGCTCCTACGAGCAGTACTTC. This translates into CASSPRTGSSYEQYF.

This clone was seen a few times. The DNA of the CDR3 is TGTGCCAGCAGCCTCCAAGGCGGGAACATTCAGTACTTC. Translating gives CASSLQGGNIQYF. The rearrangement uses TRBV9 and TRBJ2-4; D perhaps matches TRBD2 (5 bases). The CDR3 spans 13 residues. The V gene's germline CDR1 is SGDLS and CDR2 YYNGEE. V was cut by 4 bases and J by 7 bases, with 12 bases left in between.

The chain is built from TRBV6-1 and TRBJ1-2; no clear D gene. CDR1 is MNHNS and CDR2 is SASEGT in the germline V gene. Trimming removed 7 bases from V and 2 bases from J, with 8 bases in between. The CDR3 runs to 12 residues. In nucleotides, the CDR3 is TGTGCCAGCACGGGGTCCAACTATGGCTACACCTTC. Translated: CASTGSNYGYTF.

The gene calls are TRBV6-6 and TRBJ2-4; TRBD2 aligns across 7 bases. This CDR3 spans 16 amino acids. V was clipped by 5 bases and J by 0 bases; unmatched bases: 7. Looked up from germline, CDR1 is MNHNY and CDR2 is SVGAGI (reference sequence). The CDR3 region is CASSPGRGLAKNIQYF. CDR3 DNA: TGTGCCAGCAGTCCTGGGAGGGGCCTAGCCAAAAACATTCAGTACTTC.

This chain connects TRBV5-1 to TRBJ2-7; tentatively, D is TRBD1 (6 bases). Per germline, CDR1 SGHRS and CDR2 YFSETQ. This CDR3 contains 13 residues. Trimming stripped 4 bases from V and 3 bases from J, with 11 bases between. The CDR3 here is CASSQGTFYEQYF. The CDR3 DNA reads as TGCGCCAGCAGCCAGGGGACGTTCTACGAGCAGTACTTC.

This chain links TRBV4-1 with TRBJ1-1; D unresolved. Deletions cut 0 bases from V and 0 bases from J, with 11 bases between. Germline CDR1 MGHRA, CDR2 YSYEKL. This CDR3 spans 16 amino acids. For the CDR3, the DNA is TGCGCCAGCAGCCAAGAACTCCCAAACCTGAACACTGAAGCTTTCTTT. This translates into CASSQELPNLNTEAFF.

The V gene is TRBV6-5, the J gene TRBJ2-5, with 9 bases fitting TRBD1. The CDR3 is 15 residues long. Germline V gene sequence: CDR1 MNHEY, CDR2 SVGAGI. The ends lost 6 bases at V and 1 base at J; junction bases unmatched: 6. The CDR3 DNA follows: TGTGCCAGCAGGCGGACAGGGGCCGGCCAAGAGACCCAGTACTTC. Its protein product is CASRRTGAGQETQYF.

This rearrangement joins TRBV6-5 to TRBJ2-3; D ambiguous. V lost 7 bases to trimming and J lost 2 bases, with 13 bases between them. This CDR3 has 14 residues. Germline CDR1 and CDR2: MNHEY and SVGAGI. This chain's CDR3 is CASTVRWPTDTQYF. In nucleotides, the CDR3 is TGTGCCAGCACCGTACGATGGCCCACAGATACGCAGTATTTT.

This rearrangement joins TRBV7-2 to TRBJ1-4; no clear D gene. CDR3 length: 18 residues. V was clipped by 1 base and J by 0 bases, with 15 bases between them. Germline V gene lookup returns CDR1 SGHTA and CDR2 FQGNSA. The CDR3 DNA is TGTGCCAGCAGCTTAGTAGGACTAGACCGGTCAACTAATGAAAAACTGTTTTTT. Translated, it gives CASSLVGLDRSTNEKLFF.

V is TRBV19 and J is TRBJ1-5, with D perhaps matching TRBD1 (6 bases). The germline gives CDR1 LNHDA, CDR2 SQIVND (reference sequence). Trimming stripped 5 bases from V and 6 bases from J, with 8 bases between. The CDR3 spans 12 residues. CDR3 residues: CASSEGGQPQHF. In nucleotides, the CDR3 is TGTGCCAGTAGTGAAGGGGGTCAGCCCCAGCATTTT.

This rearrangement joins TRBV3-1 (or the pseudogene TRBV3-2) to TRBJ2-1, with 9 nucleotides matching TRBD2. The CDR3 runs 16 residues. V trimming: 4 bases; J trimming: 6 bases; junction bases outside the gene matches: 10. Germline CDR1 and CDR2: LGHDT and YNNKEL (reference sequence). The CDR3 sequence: CASSPGWQAGGNEQFF. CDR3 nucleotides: TGTGCCAGCAGCCCAGGTTGGCAAGCGGGGGGCAATGAGCAGTTCTTC.

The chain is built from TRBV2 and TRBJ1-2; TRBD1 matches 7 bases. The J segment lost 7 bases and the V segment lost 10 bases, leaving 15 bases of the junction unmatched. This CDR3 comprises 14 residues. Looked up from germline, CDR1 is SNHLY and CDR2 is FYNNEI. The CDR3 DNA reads TGTGCCATCTCAACCGACAGGGCACCGGGTGGCTACACCTTC. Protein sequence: CAISTDRAPGGYTF.

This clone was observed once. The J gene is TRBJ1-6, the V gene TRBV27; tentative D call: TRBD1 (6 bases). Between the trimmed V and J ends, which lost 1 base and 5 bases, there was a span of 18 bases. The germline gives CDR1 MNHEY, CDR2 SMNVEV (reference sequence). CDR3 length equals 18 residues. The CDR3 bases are TGTGCCAGCAGTTTATATGGCAGGGGAGAGATTAATAATTCACCCCTCCACTTT. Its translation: CASSLYGRGEINNSPLHF.

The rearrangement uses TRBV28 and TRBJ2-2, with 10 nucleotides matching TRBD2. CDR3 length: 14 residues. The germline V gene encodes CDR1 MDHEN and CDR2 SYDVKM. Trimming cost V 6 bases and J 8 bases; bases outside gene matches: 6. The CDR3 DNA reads TGTGCCAGCAGACCGGGACTAGCGTCAGGGGAGCTGTTTTTT. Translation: CASRPGLASGELFF.

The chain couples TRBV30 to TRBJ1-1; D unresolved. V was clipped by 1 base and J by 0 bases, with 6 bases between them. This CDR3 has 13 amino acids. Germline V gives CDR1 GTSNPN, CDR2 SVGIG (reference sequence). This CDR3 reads CAWSDRMNTEAFF. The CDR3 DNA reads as TGTGCCTGGAGTGACAGAATGAACACTGAAGCTTTCTTT.

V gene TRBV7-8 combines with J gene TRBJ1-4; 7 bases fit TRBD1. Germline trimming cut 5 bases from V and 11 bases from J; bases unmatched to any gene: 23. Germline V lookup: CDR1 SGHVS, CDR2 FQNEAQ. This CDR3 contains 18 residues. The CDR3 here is CASSVHTGETLLMRKLFF. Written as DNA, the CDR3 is TGTGCCAGCAGCGTACATACAGGGGAAACGTTACTAATGAGGAAACTGTTTTTT.

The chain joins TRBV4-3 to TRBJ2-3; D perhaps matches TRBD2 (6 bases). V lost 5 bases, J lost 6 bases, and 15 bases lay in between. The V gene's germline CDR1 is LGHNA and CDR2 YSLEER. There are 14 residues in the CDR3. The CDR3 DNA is TGCGCCAGCAGCATAGAGCGGGCCGTGGATACGCAGTATTTT. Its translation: CASSIERAVDTQYF.

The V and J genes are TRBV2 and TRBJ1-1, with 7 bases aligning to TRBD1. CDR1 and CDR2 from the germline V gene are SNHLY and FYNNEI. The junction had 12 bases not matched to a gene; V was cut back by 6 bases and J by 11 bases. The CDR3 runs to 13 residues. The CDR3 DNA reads TGTGCCAGCAGAGGGGGCTTGACAGGAACCGCTTTCTTT. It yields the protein CASRGGLTGTAFF.

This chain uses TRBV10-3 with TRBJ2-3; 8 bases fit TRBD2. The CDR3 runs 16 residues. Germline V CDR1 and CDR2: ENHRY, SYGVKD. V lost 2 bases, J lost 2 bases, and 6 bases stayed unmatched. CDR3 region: CAISEGGLDVTDTQYF. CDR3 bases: TGTGCCATCAGTGAGGGGGGACTAGATGTCACAGATACGCAGTATTTT.

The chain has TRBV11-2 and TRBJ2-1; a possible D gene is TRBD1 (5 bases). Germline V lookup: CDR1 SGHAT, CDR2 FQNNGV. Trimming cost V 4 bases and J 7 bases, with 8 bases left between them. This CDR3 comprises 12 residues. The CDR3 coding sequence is TGTGCCAGCAGCTGGGGCCTAAATGAGCAGTTCTTC. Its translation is CASSWGLNEQFF.

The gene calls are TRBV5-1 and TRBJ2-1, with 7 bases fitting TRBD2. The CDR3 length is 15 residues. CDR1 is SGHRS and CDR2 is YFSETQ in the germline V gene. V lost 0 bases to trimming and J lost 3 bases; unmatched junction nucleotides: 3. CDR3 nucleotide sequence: TGCGCCAGCAGCTTGGAGGGCGGGAGCTACAATGAGCAGTTCTTC. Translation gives CASSLEGGSYNEQFF.

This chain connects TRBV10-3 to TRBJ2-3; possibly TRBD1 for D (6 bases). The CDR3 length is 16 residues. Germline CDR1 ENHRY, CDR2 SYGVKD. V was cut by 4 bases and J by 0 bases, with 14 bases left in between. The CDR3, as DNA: TGTGCCATCAGTGTGGGGACATCAGCTAGCACAGATACGCAGTATTTT. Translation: CAISVGTSASTDTQYF.

CDR3 sequence reads: CASSFDRAQPQHF. The CDR3 nucleotides are TGTGCCAGCAGTTTTGACAGGGCCCAGCCCCAGCATTTT. V and J are TRBV28 and TRBJ1-5, with 7 bases fitting TRBD1. In germline, CDR1 is MDHEN, CDR2 SYDVKM. This CDR3 region has 13 residues. Trimming at V came to 3 bases and at J to 7 bases, leaving 3 bases not matched to a gene.

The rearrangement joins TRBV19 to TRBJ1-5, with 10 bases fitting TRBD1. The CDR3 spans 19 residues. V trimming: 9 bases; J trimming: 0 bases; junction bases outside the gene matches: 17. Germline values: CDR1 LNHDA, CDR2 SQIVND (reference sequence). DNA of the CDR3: TGTGCCAGCAAAACCCAAGGACAGGGGGTGGACAATAGCAATCAGCCCCAGCATTTT. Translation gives CASKTQGQGVDNSNQPQHF.

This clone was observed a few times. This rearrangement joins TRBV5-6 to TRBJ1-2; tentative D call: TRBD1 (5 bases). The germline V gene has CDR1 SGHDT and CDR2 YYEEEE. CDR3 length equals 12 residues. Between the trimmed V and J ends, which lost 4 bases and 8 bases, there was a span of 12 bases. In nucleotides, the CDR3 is TGTGCCAGCAGCCCCTGGGGGGTCGGCTACACCTTC. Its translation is CASSPWGVGYTF. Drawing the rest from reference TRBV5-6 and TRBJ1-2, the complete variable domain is DAGVTQSPTHLIKTRGQQVTLRCSPKSGHDTVSWYQQALGQGPQFIFQYYEEEERQRGNFPDRFSGHQFPNYSSELNVNALLLGDSALYLCASSPWGVGYTFGSGTRLTVV.